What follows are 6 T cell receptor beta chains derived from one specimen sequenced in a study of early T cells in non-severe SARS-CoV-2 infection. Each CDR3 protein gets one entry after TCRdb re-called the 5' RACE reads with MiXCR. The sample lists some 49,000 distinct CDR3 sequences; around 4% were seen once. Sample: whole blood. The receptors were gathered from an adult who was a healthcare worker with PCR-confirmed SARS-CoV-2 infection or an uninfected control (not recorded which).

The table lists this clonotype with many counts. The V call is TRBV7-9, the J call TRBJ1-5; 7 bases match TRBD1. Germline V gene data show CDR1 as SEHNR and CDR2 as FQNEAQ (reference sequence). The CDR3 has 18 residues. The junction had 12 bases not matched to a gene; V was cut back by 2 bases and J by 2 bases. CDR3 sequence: CASSLPGTEGRGNQPQHF. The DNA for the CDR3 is TGTGCCAGCAGCTTACCGGGGACAGAGGGTCGGGGCAATCAGCCCCAGCATTTT.

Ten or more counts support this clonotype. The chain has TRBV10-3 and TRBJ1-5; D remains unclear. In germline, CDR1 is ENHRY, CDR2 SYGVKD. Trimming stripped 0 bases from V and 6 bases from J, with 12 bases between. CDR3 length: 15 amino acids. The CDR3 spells CAISESGGQRQPQHF. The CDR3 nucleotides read TGTGCCATCAGTGAGTCGGGCGGGCAGCGTCAGCCCCAGCATTTT.

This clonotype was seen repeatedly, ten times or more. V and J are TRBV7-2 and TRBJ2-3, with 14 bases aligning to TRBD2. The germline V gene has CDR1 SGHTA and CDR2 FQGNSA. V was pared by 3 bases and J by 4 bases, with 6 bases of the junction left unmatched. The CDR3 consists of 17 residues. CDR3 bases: TGTGCCAGCAGCTTGGGGACTAGCGGGAGAAGCGCAGATACGCAGTATTTT. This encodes CASSLGTSGRSADTQYF.

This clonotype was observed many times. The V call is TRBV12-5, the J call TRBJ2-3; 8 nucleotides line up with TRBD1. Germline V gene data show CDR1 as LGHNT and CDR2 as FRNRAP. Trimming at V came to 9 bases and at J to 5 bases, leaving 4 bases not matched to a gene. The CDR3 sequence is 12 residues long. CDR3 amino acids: CASGQGEDTQYF. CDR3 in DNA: TGTGCTAGCGGACAGGGAGAAGATACGCAGTATTTT. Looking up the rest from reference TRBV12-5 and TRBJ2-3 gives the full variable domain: DARVTQTPRHKVTEMGQEVTMRCQPILGHNTVFWYRQTMMQGLELLAYFRNRAPLDDSGMPKDRFSAEMPDATLATLKIQPSEPRDSAVYFCASGQGEDTQYFGPGTRLTVL.

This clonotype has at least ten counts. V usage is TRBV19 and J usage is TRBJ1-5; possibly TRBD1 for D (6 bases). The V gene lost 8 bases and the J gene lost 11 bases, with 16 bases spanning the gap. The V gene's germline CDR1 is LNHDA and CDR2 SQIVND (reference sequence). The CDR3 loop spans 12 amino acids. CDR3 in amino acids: CASSPQRGAQHF. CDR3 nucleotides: TGTGCCAGTTCGCCACAGAGGGGGGCCCAGCATTTT.

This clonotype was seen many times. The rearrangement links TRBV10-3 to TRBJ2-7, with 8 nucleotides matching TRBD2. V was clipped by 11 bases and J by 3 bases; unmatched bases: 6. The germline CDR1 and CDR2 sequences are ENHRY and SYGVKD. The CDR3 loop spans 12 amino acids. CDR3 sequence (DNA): TGTGCCGCATCGGGGGGGAGCTACGAGCAGTACTTC. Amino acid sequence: CAASGGSYEQYF.